The clone carrying this TCR beta chain has only one observation. The sample comes from a study of blood T cell repertoires in COVID-19. Study in general: Some COVID-19 samples were acute and others convalescent; all came from the United States, Italy and Spain. From T cells, B-cell-depleted T cells, or PBMCs came the material, which was cDNA or gDNA.

As handled by the study authors: Estimation of nucleated cell counts was performed using reference gene primer amplification. Assay used: immunoSEQ multiplex PCR; TCRdb lists only in-frame clones, some missing. The V and J calls and the clone size are those of that table, but D and trimming were determined from the DNA. This table holds hundreds of thousands of clones, over 65% found once. The trim removed 3 bases at V and 3 bases at J, leaving 5 bases unmatched. This CDR3 has 16 residues. The germline V gene has CDR1 KGHSH and CDR2 LQKENI. The receptor was derived from an elderly woman with acute or convalescent COVID-19. Sequenced input: peripheral blood. The J gene is TRBJ2-3, the V gene TRBV18; 11 nucleotides line up with TRBD2. CDR3 DNA sequence: TGTGCCAGCTCACCCGTATTAGCGGGGGGGACAGATACGCAGTATTTT. Translated: CASSPVLAGGTDTQYF. The variable domain in full, with the rest retrieved from reference TRBV18 and TRBJ2-3, is NAGVMQNPRHLVRRRGQEARLRCSPMKGHSHVYWYRQLPEEGLKFMVYLQKENIIDESGMPKERFSAEFPKEGPSILRIQQVVRGDSAAYFCASSPVLAGGTDTQYFGPGTRLTVL.